This is a list of T cell receptor beta chains from one sample in a study of Graves' ophthalmopathy and Graves' hyperthyroidism. In TCRdb, the multiplex PCR reads were re-called with MiXCR into one record per CDR3 protein. The table records approximately 700,000 distinct CDR3 sequences, 35% to 50% of them present only once. The sample taken for sequencing was peripheral blood. These receptors all come from an adult man with Graves' ophthalmopathy. The CDR3 runs from the conserved cysteine through the conserved F or W. A D gene is named only where the DNA matches it firmly. Size is omitted from some rows. Given values are once, few, many or a class for expanded clones.

D: TRBD1; J: TRBJ2-5; V: TRBV9; length: 15; size: few; CDR3: CASSVASGGRETQYF; DNA: TGTGCCAGCAGCGTAGCGTCAGGGGGCAGAGAGACCCAGTACTTC
D: -; J: TRBJ2-2; V: TRBV4-3; length: 14; size: few; CDR3: CASSGGALTGELFF; DNA: TGCGCCAGCAGTGGGGGGGCGCTAACCGGGGAGCTGTTTTTT
D: -; J: TRBJ2-7; V: TRBV2; length: 16; size: -; CDR3: CASTDPRGAVSYEQYF; DNA: TGTGCCAGCACCGACCCCAGGGGGGCTGTCTCCTACGAGCAGTACTTC
D: -; J: TRBJ2-5; V: TRBV7-8; length: 14; size: many; CDR3: CASSFGQSQETQYF; DNA: TGTGCCAGCAGCTTCGGACAGTCTCAAGAGACCCAGTACTTC
D: -; J: TRBJ1-3; V: TRBV6-1; length: 15; size: -; CDR3: CASSYVLSSGNTIYF; DNA: TGTGCCAGCAGTTACGTACTGAGCTCTGGAAACACCATATATTTT
D: -; J: TRBJ2-5; V: TRBV4-2; length: 16; size: -; CDR3: CASSLKGNPAKETQYF; DNA: TGTGCCAGCAGCTTGAAAGGGAACCCGGCAAAAGAGACCCAGTACTTC
D: -; J: TRBJ1-5; V: TRBV20-1; length: 14; size: few; CDR3: CSARDTNSNQPQHF; DNA: TGCAGTGCTAGGGACACCAATAGCAATCAGCCCCAGCATTTT
D: TRBD1; J: TRBJ2-7; V: TRBV25-1; length: 14; size: -; CDR3: CASSADRESYEQYF; DNA: TGTGCCAGCAGTGCAGACAGGGAATCCTACGAGCAGTACTTC
D: TRBD1; J: TRBJ1-1; V: TRBV29-1; length: 11; size: -; CDR3: CSGQGAAEAFF; DNA: TGCAGCGGACAGGGAGCCGCTGAAGCTTTCTTT
D: -; J: TRBJ1-3; V: TRBV4-1; length: 14; size: many; CDR3: CASSQDNSGNTIYF; DNA: TGCGCCAGCAGCCAGGACAACTCTGGAAACACCATATATTTT
D: TRBD1; J: TRBJ1-2; V: TRBV20-1; length: 15; size: few; CDR3: CSARGLQGAIDGYTF; DNA: TGCAGTGCTAGAGGGCTACAGGGGGCAATTGATGGCTACACCTTC
D: TRBD1; J: TRBJ2-5; V: TRBV15; length: 16; size: -; CDR3: CATSRTGEPTGNTQYF; DNA: TGTGCCACCAGCAGAACAGGGGAGCCGACTGGAAACACCCAGTACTTC
D: -; J: TRBJ1-5; V: TRBV19; length: 15; size: few; CDR3: CASSLSPRGNQPQHF; DNA: TGTGCCAGCAGTTTATCCCCCCGGGGCAATCAGCCCCAGCATTTT
D: TRBD1; J: TRBJ2-7; V: TRBV29-1; length: 15; size: -; CDR3: CSVQTGTGGAYEQYF; DNA: TGCAGCGTACAAACCGGGACAGGGGGCGCCTACGAGCAGTACTTC
D: TRBD2; J: TRBJ2-7; V: TRBV16; length: 14; size: many; CDR3: CASSQGLAGNEQYF; DNA: TGTGCCAGCAGCCAAGGGCTAGCGGGAAACGAGCAGTACTTC
D: -; J: TRBJ1-1; V: TRBV20-1; length: 11; size: few; CDR3: CSARGGIDAFF; DNA: TGCAGTGCTAGAGGAGGGATCGACGCTTTCTTT
D: TRBD2; J: TRBJ2-7; V: TRBV2; length: 16; size: -; CDR3: CASRIPGRSGSYEQYF; DNA: TGTGCCAGCAGGATCCCCGGGCGTAGCGGGAGCTACGAGCAGTACTTC
D: -; J: TRBJ2-1; V: TRBV29-1; length: 15; size: many; CDR3: CSVAIGTQDYNEQFF; DNA: TGCAGCGTTGCGATCGGAACGCAGGATTACAATGAGCAGTTCTTC
D: -; J: TRBJ2-7; V: TRBV7-2; length: 14; size: -; CDR3: CASSRWGAPYEQYF; DNA: TGTGCCAGCAGCCGGTGGGGGGCCCCCTACGAGCAGTACTTC
D: -; J: TRBJ2-7; V: TRBV10-3; length: 15; size: -; CDR3: CASRAMGRYGLEQYF; DNA: TGTGCCAGCAGGGCAATGGGGAGATATGGACTCGAGCAGTACTTC
D: -; J: TRBJ2-6; V: TRBV5-4; length: 16; size: -; CDR3: CASSLDRSSGANVLTF; DNA: TGTGCCAGCAGCTTGGATCGGAGCTCTGGGGCCAACGTCCTGACTTTC
D: -; J: TRBJ1-4; V: TRBV25-1; length: 18; size: -; CDR3: CASSERGRVGFLDEKLFF; DNA: TGTGCCAGCAGTGAAAGAGGCAGGGTTGGTTTTTTGGATGAAAAACTGTTTTTT
D: TRBD2; J: TRBJ2-7; V: TRBV10-3; length: 13; size: -; CDR3: CAISDGLAGEQYF; DNA: TGTGCCATCAGTGATGGACTAGCTGGCGAGCAGTACTTC
D: -; J: TRBJ2-7; V: TRBV19; length: 14; size: many; CDR3: CASSISAGSYEQYF; DNA: TGTGCCAGTAGTATCTCGGCAGGGAGCTACGAGCAGTACTTC
D: -; J: TRBJ2-5; V: TRBV9; length: 15; size: many; CDR3: CASSPSTGGAETQYF; DNA: TGTGCCAGCAGCCCGTCGACAGGTGGAGCGGAGACCCAGTACTTC
D: TRBD1; J: TRBJ1-3; V: TRBV5-5; length: 17; size: -; CDR3: CASSQTGQGTSGNTIYF; DNA: TGTGCCAGCAGCCAAACTGGACAGGGAACCTCTGGAAACACCATATATTTT
D: -; J: TRBJ2-6; V: TRBV11-2; length: 16; size: -; CDR3: CASSPREYSGANVLTF; DNA: TGTGCCAGCAGCCCCCGGGAGTACTCTGGGGCCAACGTCCTGACTTTC
D: -; J: TRBJ1-1; V: TRBV7-9; length: 15; size: few; CDR3: CASSQEEARDTEAFF; DNA: TGTGCCAGCAGCCAAGAAGAGGCAAGGGACACTGAAGCTTTCTTT
D: TRBD1; J: TRBJ1-1; V: TRBV2; length: 14; size: many; CDR3: CASSEGQANTEAFF; DNA: TGTGCCAGCAGTGAGGGACAGGCGAACACTGAAGCTTTCTTT
D: -; J: TRBJ2-2; V: TRBV29-1; length: 15; size: -; CDR3: CSVEGAGGLPEELFF; DNA: TGCAGCGTTGAAGGGGCAGGGGGGCTTCCCGAGGAGCTGTTTTTT
D: TRBD1; J: TRBJ2-7; V: TRBV2; length: 17; size: -; CDR3: CASSVLPLDRVLYEQYF; DNA: TGTGCCAGCAGTGTCCTTCCCCTAGACAGGGTTCTCTACGAGCAGTACTTC
D: -; J: TRBJ2-5; V: TRBV15; length: 16; size: few; CDR3: CATSRKIAGGGETQYF; DNA: TGTGCCACCAGCAGAAAAATCGCCGGAGGAGGGGAGACCCAGTACTTC
D: TRBD1; J: TRBJ2-5; V: TRBV29-1; length: 13; size: many; CDR3: CSTLGQGVVTQYF; DNA: TGCAGCACACTGGGACAGGGGGTGGTGACCCAGTACTTC
D: -; J: TRBJ1-5; V: TRBV24-1; length: 14; size: -; CDR3: CATSDPGWAQPQHF; DNA: TGTGCCACCAGTGATCCAGGGTGGGCTCAGCCCCAGCATTTT
D: TRBD2; J: TRBJ2-3; V: TRBV9; length: 19; size: -; CDR3: CASSGTGLAGVGSPDTQYF; DNA: TGTGCCAGCAGCGGAACGGGACTAGCGGGTGTCGGCTCCCCAGATACGCAGTATTTT
D: -; J: TRBJ1-2; V: TRBV2; length: 13; size: many; CDR3: CASSDDHSHGYTF; DNA: TGTGCCAGCAGTGACGATCACAGCCATGGCTACACCTTC
D: -; J: TRBJ2-3; V: TRBV2; length: 14; size: -; CDR3: CASRVFRSTDTQYF; DNA: TGTGCCAGCCGTGTGTTCCGGAGCACAGATACGCAGTATTTT
D: -; J: TRBJ2-5; V: TRBV20-1; length: 16; size: -; CDR3: CSARHRGRNEQETQYF; DNA: TGCAGTGCTAGGCACCGGGGGCGGAACGAGCAAGAGACCCAGTACTTC
D: -; J: TRBJ1-5; V: TRBV19; length: 12; size: many; CDR3: CASSNLDQPQHF; DNA: TGTGCCAGTAGTAATCTGGATCAGCCCCAGCATTTT
D: -; J: TRBJ1-2; V: TRBV10-3; length: 14; size: -; CDR3: CASSGLEDHYGYTF; DNA: TGTGCCAGCAGTGGCCTAGAGGACCACTATGGCTACACCTTC
D: TRBD1; J: TRBJ2-2; V: TRBV7-8; length: 13; size: once; CDR3: CASLRGKTGELFF; DNA: TGTGCCAGCCTCAGGGGGAAAACCGGGGAGCTGTTTTTT
D: -; J: TRBJ1-1; V: TRBV29-1; length: 14; size: -; CDR3: CSVDTARANTEAFF; DNA: TGCAGCGTTGACACAGCCAGGGCAAACACTGAAGCTTTCTTT
D: -; J: TRBJ1-5; V: TRBV20-1; length: 13; size: many; CDR3: CSASSGGSWPQHF; DNA: TGCAGTGCTAGTTCGGGGGGAAGCTGGCCCCAGCATTTT
D: -; J: TRBJ1-1; V: TRBV5-6; length: 11; size: many; CDR3: CASSFSVEAFF; DNA: TGTGCCAGCAGCTTCTCAGTTGAAGCTTTCTTT
D: TRBD1; J: TRBJ2-7; V: TRBV6-5; length: 16; size: -; CDR3: CASSLRPPGQGYEQYF; DNA: TGTGCCAGCAGTTTACGACCTCCGGGACAGGGATACGAGCAGTACTTC
D: TRBD1; J: TRBJ1-4; V: TRBV20-1; length: 16; size: -; CDR3: CSARPPTGGGNEKLFF; DNA: TGCAGTGCTAGGCCCCCCACAGGGGGCGGAAATGAAAAACTGTTTTTT
D: TRBD2; J: TRBJ2-5; V: TRBV29-1; length: 14; size: -; CDR3: CSVGAGGAVETQYF; DNA: TGCAGCGTTGGAGCGGGAGGGGCAGTAGAGACCCAGTACTTC
D: -; J: TRBJ2-7; V: TRBV20-1; length: 17; size: -; CDR3: CSATGDPKGGGSYEQYF; DNA: TGCAGTGCTACAGGGGACCCAAAGGGGGGAGGCTCCTACGAGCAGTACTTC
D: -; J: TRBJ2-5; V: TRBV9; length: 12; size: -; CDR3: CASSLRLETQYF; DNA: TGTGCCAGCAGCCTCCGACTCGAGACCCAGTACTTC
D: TRBD1; J: TRBJ2-1; V: TRBV19; length: 13; size: few; CDR3: CASSRDRGDEQFF; DNA: TGTGCCAGTAGTAGGGACAGGGGGGATGAGCAGTTCTTC
D: -; J: TRBJ1-3; V: TRBV2; length: 17; size: few; CDR3: CASSETWKGLAGNTIYF; DNA: TGTGCCAGCAGTGAAACGTGGAAGGGTCTTGCTGGAAACACCATATATTTT
D: -; J: TRBJ1-2; V: TRBV28; length: 12; size: few; CDR3: CASNLLEAGYTF; DNA: TGTGCCAGCAACCTTCTCGAGGCAGGCTACACCTTC
D: -; J: TRBJ1-5; V: TRBV24-1; length: 15; size: -; CDR3: CATSARRTVNQPQHF; DNA: TGTGCCACCAGTGCCCGGAGGACAGTAAATCAGCCCCAGCATTTT
D: -; J: TRBJ1-1; V: TRBV25-1; length: 13; size: -; CDR3: CASIDSPNTEAFF; DNA: TGTGCCAGCATCGACAGCCCGAACACTGAAGCTTTCTTT
D: -; J: TRBJ2-2; V: TRBV29-1; length: 14; size: many; CDR3: CSVEENRGTGELFF; DNA: TGCAGCGTTGAAGAGAATCGGGGGACCGGGGAGCTGTTTTTT
D: -; J: TRBJ1-2; V: TRBV6-5; length: 13; size: few; CDR3: CASSYRGAQGYTF; DNA: TGTGCCAGCAGTTACCGGGGGGCGCAAGGCTACACCTTC
D: TRBD1; J: TRBJ1-6; V: TRBV29-1; length: 12; size: once; CDR3: CSHRQGRSPLHF; DNA: TGCAGCCACCGACAGGGGAGATCACCCCTCCACTTT
D: -; J: TRBJ2-2; V: TRBV29-1; length: 17; size: few; CDR3: CSVGTAVTGFGIGELFF; DNA: TGCAGCGTTGGGACAGCGGTGACGGGTTTCGGGATCGGGGAGCTGTTTTTT